This T cell receptor beta chain was sequenced in a study of patients and donors after allogeneic stem cell transplantation. TCRdb analysed the RT-PCR reads with MiXCR anew, one entry per CDR3 protein. The table has hundreds of thousands of distinct CDR3 sequences, 16% seen once; the top ten hold just over 7%. This clonotype was counted only a few times. Germline CDR1 SQVTM, CDR2 ANQGSEA. V was pared by 6 bases and J by 0 bases, with 3 bases of the junction left unmatched. The CDR3 loop spans 14 amino acids. This TCR came from a human donor who was either an allogeneic HSCT recipient or a stem cell or donor lymphocyte infusion donor (not recorded which). It is not recorded whose cells these are; they may come from a transplant donor. Sample: blood, either unsorted or a sorted T cell fraction (not recorded which). The V gene is TRBV29-1, the J gene TRBJ2-2; 8 positions agree with TRBD2. The CDR3 DNA reads as TGCAGCGTCACTAGCGGAACGAACACCGGGGAGCTGTTTTTT. Its protein is CSVTSGTNTGELFF.